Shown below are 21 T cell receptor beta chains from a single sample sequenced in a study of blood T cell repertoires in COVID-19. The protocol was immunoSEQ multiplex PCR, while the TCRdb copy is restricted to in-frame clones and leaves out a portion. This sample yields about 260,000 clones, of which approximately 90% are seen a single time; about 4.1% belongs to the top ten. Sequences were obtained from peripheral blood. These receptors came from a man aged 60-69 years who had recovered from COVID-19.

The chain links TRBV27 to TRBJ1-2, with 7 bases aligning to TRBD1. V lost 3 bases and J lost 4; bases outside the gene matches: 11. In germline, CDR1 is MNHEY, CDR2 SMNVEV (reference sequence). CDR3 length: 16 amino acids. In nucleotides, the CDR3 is TGTGCCAGCAGTTTCGCAGTTTCCGGGACAGCCTATGGCTACACCTTC. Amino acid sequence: CASSFAVSGTAYGYTF.

CDR3 region: CASSGANYGYTF. Written as DNA, the CDR3 is TGTGCCAGCAGTGGAGCTAACTATGGCTACACCTTC. The chain employs TRBV6-2 or TRBV6-3 and TRBJ1-2; D uncertain. Trimming pared 5 bases from V and 0 bases from J, leaving 4 bases between. The CDR3 extends over 12 amino acids. From germline, CDR1 is MNHEY and CDR2 SVGEGT.

CDR3 loop: CASSTGQSGSPLHF. The CDR3, as DNA: TGTGCCAGCAGCACGGGACAGAGCGGTTCACCCCTCCACTTT. This sequence joins TRBV11-2 and TRBJ1-6; 7 bases fit TRBD1. The germline gives CDR1 SGHAT, CDR2 FQNNGV. This CDR3 region has 14 residues. Unmatched junction bases numbered 7, after V lost 5 bases and J lost 9 bases. The full variable domain, its missing parts supplied by reference TRBV11-2 and TRBJ1-6, is EAGVAQSPRYKIIEKRQSVAFWCNPISGHATLYWYQQILGQGPKLLIQFQNNGVVDDSQLPKDRFSAERLKGVDSTLKIQPAKLEDSAVYLCASSTGQSGSPLHFGNGTRLTVT.

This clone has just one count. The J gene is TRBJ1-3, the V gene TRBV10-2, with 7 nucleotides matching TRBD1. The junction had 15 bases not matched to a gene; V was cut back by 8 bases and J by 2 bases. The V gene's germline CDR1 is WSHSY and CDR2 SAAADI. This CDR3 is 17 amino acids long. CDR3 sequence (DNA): TGCGCCAGCGGGGGGATAGGGACAGCAAACACTGGAAACACCATATATTTT. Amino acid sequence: CASGGIGTANTGNTIYF.

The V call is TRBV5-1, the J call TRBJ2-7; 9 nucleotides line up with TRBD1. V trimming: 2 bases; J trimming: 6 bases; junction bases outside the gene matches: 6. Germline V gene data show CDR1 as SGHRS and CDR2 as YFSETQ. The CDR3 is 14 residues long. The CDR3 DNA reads TGCGCCAGCAGCTTAGGACAGGGGATGGTCGAGCAGTACTTC. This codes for CASSLGQGMVEQYF.

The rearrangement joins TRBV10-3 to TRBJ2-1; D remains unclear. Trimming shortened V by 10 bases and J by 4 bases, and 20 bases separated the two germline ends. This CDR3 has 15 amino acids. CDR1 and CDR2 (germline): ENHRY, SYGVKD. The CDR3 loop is CATHRPNTEYNEQFF. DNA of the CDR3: TGTGCCACCCATCGCCCTAATACAGAATACAATGAGCAGTTCTTC.

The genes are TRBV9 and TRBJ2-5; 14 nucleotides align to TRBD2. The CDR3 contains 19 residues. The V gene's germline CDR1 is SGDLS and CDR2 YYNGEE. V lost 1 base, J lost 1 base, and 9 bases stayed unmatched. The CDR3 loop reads CASSVHTPGLAGAQETQYF. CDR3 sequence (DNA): TGTGCCAGCAGCGTACACACTCCGGGACTAGCGGGGGCCCAAGAGACCCAGTACTTC.

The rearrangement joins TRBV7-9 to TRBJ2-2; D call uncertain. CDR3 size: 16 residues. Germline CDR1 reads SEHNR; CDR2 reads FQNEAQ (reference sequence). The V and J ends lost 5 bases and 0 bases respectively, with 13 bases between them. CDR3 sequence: CASSRGGAPNTGELFF. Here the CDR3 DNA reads TGTGCCAGCAGCCGAGGTGGCGCCCCGAACACCGGGGAGCTGTTTTTT.

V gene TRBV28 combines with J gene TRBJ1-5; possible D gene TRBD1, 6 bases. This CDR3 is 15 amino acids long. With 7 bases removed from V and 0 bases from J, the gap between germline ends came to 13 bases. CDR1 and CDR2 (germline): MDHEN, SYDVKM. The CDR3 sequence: CASTGQQHSNQPQHF. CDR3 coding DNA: TGTGCCAGCACCGGACAGCAACATAGCAATCAGCCCCAGCATTTT.

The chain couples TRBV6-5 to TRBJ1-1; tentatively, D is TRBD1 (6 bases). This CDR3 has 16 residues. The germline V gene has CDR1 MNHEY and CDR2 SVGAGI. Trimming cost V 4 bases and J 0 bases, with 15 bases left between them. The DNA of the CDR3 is TGTGCCAGCAGTTCTAATGAGGACAGATTGAACACTGAAGCTTTCTTT. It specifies CASSSNEDRLNTEAFF.

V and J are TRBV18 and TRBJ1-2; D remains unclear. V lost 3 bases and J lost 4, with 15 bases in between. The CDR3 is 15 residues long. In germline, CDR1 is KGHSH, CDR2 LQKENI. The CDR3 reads CASSPSQDNIYGYTF. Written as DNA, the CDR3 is TGTGCCAGCTCACCGAGTCAGGATAACATCTATGGCTACACCTTC.

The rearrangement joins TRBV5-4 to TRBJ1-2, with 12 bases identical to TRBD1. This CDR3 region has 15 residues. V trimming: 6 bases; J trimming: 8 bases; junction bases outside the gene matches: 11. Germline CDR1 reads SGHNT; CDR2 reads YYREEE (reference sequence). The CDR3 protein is CASNPGQGASVGYTF. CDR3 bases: TGTGCCAGCAATCCGGGACAGGGGGCTTCGGTGGGCTACACCTTC.

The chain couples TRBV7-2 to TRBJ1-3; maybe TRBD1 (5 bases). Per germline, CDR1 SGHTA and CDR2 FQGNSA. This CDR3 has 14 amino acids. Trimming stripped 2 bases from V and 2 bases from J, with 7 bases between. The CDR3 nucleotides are TGTGCCAGCAGCTTACGGGGGGCTGGAAACACCATATATTTT. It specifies CASSLRGAGNTIYF.

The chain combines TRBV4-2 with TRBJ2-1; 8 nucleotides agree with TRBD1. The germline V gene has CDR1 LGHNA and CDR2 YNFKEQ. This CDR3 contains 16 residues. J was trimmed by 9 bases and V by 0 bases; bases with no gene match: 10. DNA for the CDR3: TGTGCCAGCAGCCAAGATAGGACAGGGATATCGGGTGAGCAGTTCTTC. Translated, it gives CASSQDRTGISGEQFF.

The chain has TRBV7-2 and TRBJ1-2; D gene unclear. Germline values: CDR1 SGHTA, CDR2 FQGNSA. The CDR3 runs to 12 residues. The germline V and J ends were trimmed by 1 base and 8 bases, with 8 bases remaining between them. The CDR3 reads CASSLGSRGYTF. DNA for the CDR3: TGTGCCAGCAGCTTAGGCTCGCGGGGCTACACCTTC.

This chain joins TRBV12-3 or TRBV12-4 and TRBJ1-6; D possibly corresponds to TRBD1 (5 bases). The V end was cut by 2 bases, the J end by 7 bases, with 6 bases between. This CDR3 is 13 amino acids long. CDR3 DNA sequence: TGTGCCAGCAGTTTATGGGGCAATTCACCCCTCCACTTT. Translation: CASSLWGNSPLHF.

CDR3 bases: TGTGCCAGCAGCCTGAGGGGACAGGGGATCACAGATACGCAGTATTTT. Translation: CASSLRGQGITDTQYF. The rearrangement joins TRBV7-3 to TRBJ2-3; 10 bases are shared with TRBD1. With 5 bases clipped from V and 2 bases from J, the junction kept 7 bases outside the gene matches. Germline values: CDR1 SGHTA, CDR2 FQGTGA. The CDR3 length is 16 residues.

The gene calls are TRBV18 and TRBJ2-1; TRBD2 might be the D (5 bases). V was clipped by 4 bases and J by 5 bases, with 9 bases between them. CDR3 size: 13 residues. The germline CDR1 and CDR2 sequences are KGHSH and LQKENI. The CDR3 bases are TGTGCCAGCTCACGGACTTCGAACAATGAGCAGTTCTTC. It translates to CASSRTSNNEQFF.

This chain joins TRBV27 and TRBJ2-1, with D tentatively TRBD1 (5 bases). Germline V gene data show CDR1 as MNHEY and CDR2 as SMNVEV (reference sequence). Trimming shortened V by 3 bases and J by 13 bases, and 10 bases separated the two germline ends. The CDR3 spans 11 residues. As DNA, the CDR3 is TGTGCCAGCAGTTTTGGCAGGGTCCAGTTCTTC. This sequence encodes CASSFGRVQFF.

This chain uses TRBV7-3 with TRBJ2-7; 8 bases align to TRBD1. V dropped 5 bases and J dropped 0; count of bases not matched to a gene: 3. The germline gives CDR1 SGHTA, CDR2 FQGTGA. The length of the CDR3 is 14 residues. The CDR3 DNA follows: TGTGCCAGCAGCCCCGACAGGGGCTCCTACGAGCAGTACTTC. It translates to CASSPDRGSYEQYF.

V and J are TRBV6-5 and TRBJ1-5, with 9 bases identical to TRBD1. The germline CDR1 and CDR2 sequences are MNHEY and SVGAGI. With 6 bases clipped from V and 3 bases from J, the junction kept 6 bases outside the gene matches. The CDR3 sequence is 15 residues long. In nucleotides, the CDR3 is TGTGCCAGCAGACCAACAGGGGGCACCAATCAGCCCCAGCATTTT. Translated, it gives CASRPTGGTNQPQHF.